This entry is about one T cell receptor beta chain. Only a few counts were recorded for this clonotype. Its target antigen remains unknown. It has no much larger one-base neighbor in the sample; base qualities were not kept. This sample was included in a study of CD8+CD57+ T cells in acquired aplastic anemia (dated by TCRdb to between 2018 and 2020). Context from the whole study: On average, sorted CD4+ and CD8+ cells yielded around 3.1 ug of extracted DNA, with a range of about 0.19 to 30 ug. CD8+CD57+ expansion was defined as frequency above the mean frequency observed in healthy subjects. Overall study outcomes, separate from this receptor: Between patients and healthy controls, no significant difference in CD8+ Simpson's diversity was found (P=0.060). Around 30 CD8+ CDR3 sequences were found to be shared between patients and controls, but these sequences appeared to be highly expressed in patients and within the immunodominant clones of the patients.

Including the terminal cysteine and phenylalanine, the CDR3 comprises 13 residues. Solely the CDR3 DNA is kept, with 39 bases framed from the first base. The germline V gene yields WSHSY for CDR1 and SAAADI for CDR2. The V end gives up 3 bases and the J end 10 bases, leaving 3 bases in the junction not matched to a gene. Genomic DNA served as template for TCR beta VDJ combination and CDR3 sequence profiling. An Illumina HiSeq 2000 was used for TCR repertoire sequencing. The authors processed their data as follows. TRBV/TRBJ rearrangement plots, CDR3 size and DJ length profiles, and Simpson's diversity index were used to assess repertoires. The immunodominant clone was defined as the most abundant DNA sequence in deep sequencing data. CDR3 amino acid sequences were checked for sharing between subjects and were compared against published repertoires and the VDJdb database. TCRdb passed the public sequencing reads through fastp at Q25 and MiXCR, retaining productive beta sequences. CDR3 protein duplicates are merged, each entry listing the most common genes and DNA. The V and J calls were not made by the authors but by TCRdb's processing. The sample profile shows about 200,000 distinct CDR3 sequences; approximately 60% of them were found once. The top ten constitute about 60% of the sample.

Patients chosen for sequencing had shown expansion of CD8+CD57+ cells by flow cytometry. Every patient had severe acquired aplastic anemia, diagnosed using the International Study of Aplastic Anemia and Agranulocytosis and Camitta criteria. No therapy had been received by the patients at the time of blood sampling. In this study, sorted CD4+ and CD8+ T cells from the blood of healthy subjects and of severe aplastic anemia patients had their TCR repertoires deep-sequenced. In the USA, patient enrollment took place under clinicaltrials.gov protocols 00001620, 01623167, 00001397, 00071045, 00081523 and 00961064. Ficoll-Paque density gradient centrifugation was used to isolate peripheral blood mononuclear cells. CD4+ and CD8+ T cells were sorted by FACS or magnetic beads before DNA extraction.

Material: sorted CD4+, CD8+, or CD8+CD57+ T cells (not recorded which) from PBMCs. The clonotype was recovered from a human donor with aplastic anemia. This chain joins TRBV10-2 to TRBJ1-6; 7 bases in the junction line up with TRBD1. The CDR3 reads CASSDQGGSPLHF. The nucleotide sequence reads as follows: TGCGCCAGCAGTGACCAGGGGGGATCACCCCTCCACTTT.